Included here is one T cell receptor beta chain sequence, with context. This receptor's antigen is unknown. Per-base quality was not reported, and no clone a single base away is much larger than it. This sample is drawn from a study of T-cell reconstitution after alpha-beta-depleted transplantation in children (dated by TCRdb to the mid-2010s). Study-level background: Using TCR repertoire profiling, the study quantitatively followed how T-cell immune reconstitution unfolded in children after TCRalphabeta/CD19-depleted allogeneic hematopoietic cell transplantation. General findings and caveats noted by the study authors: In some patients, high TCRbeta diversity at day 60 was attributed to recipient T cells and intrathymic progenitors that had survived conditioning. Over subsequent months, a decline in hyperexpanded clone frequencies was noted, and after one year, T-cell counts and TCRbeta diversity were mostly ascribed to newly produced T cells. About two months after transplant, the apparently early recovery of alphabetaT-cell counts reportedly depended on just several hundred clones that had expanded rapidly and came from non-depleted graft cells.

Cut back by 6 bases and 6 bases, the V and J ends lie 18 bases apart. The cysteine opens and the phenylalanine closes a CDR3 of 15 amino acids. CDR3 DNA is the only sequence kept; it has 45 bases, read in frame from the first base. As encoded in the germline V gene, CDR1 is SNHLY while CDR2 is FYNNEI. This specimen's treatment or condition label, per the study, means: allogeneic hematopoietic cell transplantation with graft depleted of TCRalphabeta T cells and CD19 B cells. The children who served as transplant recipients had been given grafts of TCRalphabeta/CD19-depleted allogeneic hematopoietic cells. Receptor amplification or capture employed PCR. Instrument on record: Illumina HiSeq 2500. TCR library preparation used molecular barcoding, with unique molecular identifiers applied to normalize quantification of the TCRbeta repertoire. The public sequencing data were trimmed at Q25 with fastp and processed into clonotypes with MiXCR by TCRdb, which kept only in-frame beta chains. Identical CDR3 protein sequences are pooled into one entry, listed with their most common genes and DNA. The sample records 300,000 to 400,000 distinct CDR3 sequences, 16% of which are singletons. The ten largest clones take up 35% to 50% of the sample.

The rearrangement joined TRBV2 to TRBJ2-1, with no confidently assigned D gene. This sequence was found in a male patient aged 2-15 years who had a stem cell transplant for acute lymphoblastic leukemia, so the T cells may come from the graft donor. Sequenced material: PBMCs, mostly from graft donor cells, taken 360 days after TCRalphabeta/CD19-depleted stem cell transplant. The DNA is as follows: TGTGCCAGCAGCTTTATAGGGTCCGCGTTCAATGAGCAGTTCTTC. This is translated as CASSFIGSAFNEQFF.